This T cell receptor beta chain came from a study of T cells in Graves' hyperthyroidism and ophthalmopathy. Whole-study results and caveats: Blood also held most thyroid clonotypes expanded beyond 0.001.

Amplification yielded TCR beta CDR3 regions, with RNA transcripts as the source. First-round RT-PCR targeting the TCR CDR3 was performed with the HTBI primer set. TCRdb re-called the multiplex PCR reads with MiXCR, one entry per CDR3 protein. The sample records tens of thousands of distinct CDR3 sequences, under 60% being singletons. Patients affected by ophthalmopathy presented a Clinical Activity Score of at least 3, a NOSPECS grade of at least 4, and disease duration below 3 months. The diagnoses drew upon clinical symptoms, serum thyroxine and TRAb, thyroid ultrasound and orbital computed tomography. Notes on this clonotype: Antigen unknown.

Germline-derived CDR1 and CDR2 are SGHTA and FQGTGA. Between the trimmed V and J ends, which lost 6 bases and 3 bases, there was a span of 19 bases. There are 16 residues in the CDR3. The sequenced sample was blood. The sequence derives from a man aged 35-49 years with Graves' ophthalmopathy. The rearrangement joins TRBV7-3 to TRBJ2-3; TRBD2 might be the D (6 bases). The CDR3 here is CASRDDGGFVTDTQYF. For the CDR3, the DNA is TGTGCCAGCAGAGACGATGGGGGGTTTGTAACAGATACGCAGTATTTT.